This T cell receptor beta chain was documented in a study of CD8 T cells in ankylosing spondylitis. One entry per CDR3 protein, called by TCRdb with MiXCR from the 5' RACE reads. The sample lists approximately 28,000 distinct CDR3 sequences; over 7% were seen once. V lost 2 bases to trimming and J lost 2 bases; unmatched junction nucleotides: 8. This CDR3 is 16 amino acids long. Germline lookup yields CDR1 LGHNA and CDR2 YSLEER. Sequenced sample: blood. The chain carries TRBV4-3 and TRBJ1-1, with TRBD1 matching over 7 bases. This receptor was identified in a male donor with ankylosing spondylitis or in good health (not recorded which). The chain's CDR3 is CASSQTGTALNTEAFF. CDR3 nucleotides: TGCGCCAGCAGCCAAACCGGGACAGCCCTTAACACTGAAGCTTTCTTT.